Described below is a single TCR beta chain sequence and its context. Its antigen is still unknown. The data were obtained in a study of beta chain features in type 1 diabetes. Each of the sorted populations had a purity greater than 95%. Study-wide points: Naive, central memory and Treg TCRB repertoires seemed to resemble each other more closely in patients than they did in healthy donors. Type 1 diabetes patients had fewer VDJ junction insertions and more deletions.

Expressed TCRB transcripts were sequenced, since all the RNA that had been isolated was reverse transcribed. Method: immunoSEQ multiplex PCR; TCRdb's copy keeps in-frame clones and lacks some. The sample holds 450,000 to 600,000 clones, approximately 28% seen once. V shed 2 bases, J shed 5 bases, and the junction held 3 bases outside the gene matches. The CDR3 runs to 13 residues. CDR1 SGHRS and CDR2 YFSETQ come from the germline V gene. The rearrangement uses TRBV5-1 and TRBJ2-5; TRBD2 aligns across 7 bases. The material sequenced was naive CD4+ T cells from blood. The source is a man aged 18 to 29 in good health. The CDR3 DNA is TGCGCCAGCAGCTTAGCGGGGCCGGAGACCCAGTACTTC. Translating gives CASSLAGPETQYF.